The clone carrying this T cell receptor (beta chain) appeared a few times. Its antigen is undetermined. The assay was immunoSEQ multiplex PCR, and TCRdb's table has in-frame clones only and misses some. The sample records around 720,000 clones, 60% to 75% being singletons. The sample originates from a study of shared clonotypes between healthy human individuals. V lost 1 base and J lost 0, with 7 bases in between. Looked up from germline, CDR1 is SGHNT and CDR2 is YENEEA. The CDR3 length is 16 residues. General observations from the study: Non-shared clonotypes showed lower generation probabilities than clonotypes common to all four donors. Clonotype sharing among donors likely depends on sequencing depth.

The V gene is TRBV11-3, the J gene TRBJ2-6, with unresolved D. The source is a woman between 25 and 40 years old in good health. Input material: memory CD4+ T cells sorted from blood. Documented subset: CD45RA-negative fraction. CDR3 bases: TGTGCCAGCAGCTTAGGAGTCTACTCTGGGGCCAACGTCCTGACTTTC. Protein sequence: CASSLGVYSGANVLTF.